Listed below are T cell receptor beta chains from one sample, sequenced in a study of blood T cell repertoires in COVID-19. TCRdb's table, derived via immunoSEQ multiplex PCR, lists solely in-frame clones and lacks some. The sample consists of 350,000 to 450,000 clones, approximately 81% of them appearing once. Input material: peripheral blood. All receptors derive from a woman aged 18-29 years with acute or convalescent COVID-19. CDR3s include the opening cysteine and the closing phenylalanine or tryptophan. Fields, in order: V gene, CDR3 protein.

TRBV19	CASKLAGAAGADTQYF
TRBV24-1	CATSDFQPGLRNGYTF
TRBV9	CASSVRGRERIYF
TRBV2	CASSLDRGRIETQYF
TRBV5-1	CASSSGQGGTNEKLFF
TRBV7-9	CASSLALSGSRDEQYF
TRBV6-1	CASSEAGTGGFYEQYF
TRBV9	CASSLGQVQQETQYF
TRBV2	CASSLEETQYF
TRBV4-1	CASSKTGGAINTEAFF
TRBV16	CASSHGTGVITLHF
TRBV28	CASSFLAESNQPQHF
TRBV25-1	CASSERLALQETQYF
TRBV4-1	CASSQEFGGLIWLFF
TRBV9	CASSLLPVAGKETQYF
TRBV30	CACVGWEGLERGYTF
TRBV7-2	CASSPPGGIGTGELFF
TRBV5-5	CASSPGWDRHQPQHF
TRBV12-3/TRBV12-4	CASSLGNRAVAFF
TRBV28	CASSWQGISNQPQHF
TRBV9	CASSVAPGQPQHF
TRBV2	CASSDLGLTSGVISGANVLTF
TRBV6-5	CASSRDRGWYGYTF
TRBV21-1	CASSSEGGTGDEKLFF
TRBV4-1	CASSQVRAQDRVSEQYF
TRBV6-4	CASSESRGESFTYGYTF
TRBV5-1	CASSFSETQYF
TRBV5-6	CASSLAGGPNNEQFF
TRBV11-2	CASSDGGGAGYGYTF
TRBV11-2	CASSSWHYRTDTQYF
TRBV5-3	CARSVGLPRSSYNEQFF
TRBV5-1	CASSHPPSSGSDTGELFF
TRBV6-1	CASSEEMGPDTQYF
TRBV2	CASSGTTQYF
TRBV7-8	CASSQDRVSGNTIYF
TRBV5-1	CASSAGTGVSYEQYF
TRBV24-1	CATSDLTENQPQHF